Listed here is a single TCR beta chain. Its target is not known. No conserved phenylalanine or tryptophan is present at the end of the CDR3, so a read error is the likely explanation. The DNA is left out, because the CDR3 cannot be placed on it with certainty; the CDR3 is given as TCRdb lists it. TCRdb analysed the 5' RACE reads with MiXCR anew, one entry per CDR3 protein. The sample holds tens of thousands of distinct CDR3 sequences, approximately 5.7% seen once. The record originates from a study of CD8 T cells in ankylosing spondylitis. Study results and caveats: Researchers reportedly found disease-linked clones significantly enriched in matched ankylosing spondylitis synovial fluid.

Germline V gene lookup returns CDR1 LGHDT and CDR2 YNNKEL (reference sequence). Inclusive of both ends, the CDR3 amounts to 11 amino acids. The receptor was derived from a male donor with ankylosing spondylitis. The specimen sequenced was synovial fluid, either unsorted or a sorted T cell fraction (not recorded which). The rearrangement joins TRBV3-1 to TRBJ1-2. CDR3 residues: CASSQDYGDRV.